This T cell receptor (beta chain) derives from a study of T cells after yellow fever vaccination. Template-switching 5'RACE yielded the TCR cDNA; a universal primer site and UMIs were added in the process. TCRdb ran MiXCR on the 5' RACE reads and lists one entry per CDR3 protein. The sample holds around 260,000 distinct CDR3 sequences, 5.2% seen once. The CDR3 is made up of 13 amino acids. Between the trimmed V and J ends, which lost 1 base and 13 bases, there was a span of 14 bases. CDR1 is SGHTA and CDR2 is FQGNSA in the germline V gene. This clonotype turned up a few times. Source: CD4+ T cells sorted from PBMCs, taken on the day of the yellow fever booster vaccination. The TCR comes from a man between 18 and 35 years old who received the YFV17D yellow fever vaccine. This chain joins TRBV7-2 and TRBJ2-1; D remains unclear. The CDR3 reads CASSLGALPRQFF. DNA for the CDR3: TGTGCCAGCAGCTTAGGTGCCCTACCAAGACAGTTCTTC. The full variable domain, completed using reference TRBV7-2 and TRBJ2-1, is GAGVSQSPSNKVTEKGKDVELRCDPISGHTALYWYRQSLGQGLEFLIYFQGNSAPDKSGLPSDRFSAERTGGSVSTLTIQRTQQEDSAVYLCASSLGALPRQFFGPGTRLTVL.